Each of the 19 T cell receptor beta chains below was sequenced from the same sample in a study of sequential checkpoint blockade in melanoma. The protocol was immunoSEQ multiplex PCR, while the TCRdb copy is restricted to in-frame clones and leaves out a portion. In the table there are about 3,300 clones, roughly a quarter of which are singletons. Indicated treatment: randomized to nivolumab then ipilimumab (arm A) or the reverse (arm B). The sample here was tumor tissue (inferred from file names), taken from a patient given nivolumab and ipilimumab in sequence. These TCRs come from a human donor with melanoma.

This clone is medium-sized by share. The V gene is TRBV6-8, the J gene TRBJ2-5; D remains ambiguous. This CDR3 is built from 13 residues. The germline V gene has CDR1 MNHGY and CDR2 SAAAGT. Trimming took off 6 bases at V and 7 bases at J, with 15 bases between the two ends. CDR3 region: CASSSDLRGTQYF. The CDR3 DNA reads as TGTGCCAGCAGCTCGGACCTGAGAGGGACCCAGTACTTC.

A few counts support this clone. The chain employs TRBV6-8 and TRBJ2-7; D is ambiguous. The CDR3 is 13 residues long. Germline V gene lookup returns CDR1 MNHGY and CDR2 SAAAGT. Deletions cut 2 bases from V and 5 bases from J, with 10 bases between. The CDR3 bases are TGTGCCAGCAGTTACAGGGCAACCCACGAGCAGTACTTC. Translation: CASSYRATHEQYF.

The CDR3 coding sequence is TGTGCCAGCAACTCCGGGACAGTGAACACTGAAGCTTTCTTT. This translates into CASNSGTVNTEAFF. The genes are TRBV9 and TRBJ1-1, with 7 bases matching TRBD1. CDR1 is SGDLS and CDR2 is YYNGEE in the germline V gene. The CDR3 spans 14 residues. Losses at the gene ends were 6 bases for V and 0 bases for J; bases not matched to a gene: 5.

V is TRBV10-2 and J is TRBJ2-5; 7 nucleotides agree with TRBD1. This CDR3 spans 14 amino acids. V shed 6 bases, J shed 0 bases, and the junction held 4 bases outside the gene matches. CDR1 and CDR2 (germline): WSHSY, SAAADI. The CDR3 bases are TGCGCCAGCAGGATAGGACAGGACCAAGAGACCCAGTACTTC. Encoded protein: CASRIGQDQETQYF.

This clone was seen only a few times. The chain combines TRBV6-8 with TRBJ1-3; D possibly corresponds to TRBD1 (5 bases). The CDR3 is 15 amino acids. V shed 2 bases and J shed 7 bases, with 15 bases lying between them. The germline V gene encodes CDR1 MNHGY and CDR2 SAAAGT. The CDR3 protein is CASSYTATARNTIYF. CDR3 DNA: TGTGCCAGCAGTTACACCGCGACAGCCCGGAACACCATATATTTT.

The chain combines TRBV5-1 with TRBJ2-2; D is possibly TRBD2 (6 bases). V was clipped by 7 bases and J by 5 bases, with 15 bases between them. The CDR3 runs 14 residues. CDR1 and CDR2 from the germline V gene are SGHRS and YFSETQ. The CDR3 here is CASQPPAGTGELFF. CDR3 DNA sequence: TGCGCCAGCCAGCCCCCCGCGGGAACCGGGGAGCTGTTTTTT.

This clone was found many times. The J gene is TRBJ2-7, the V gene TRBV11-3, with 7 bases aligning to TRBD1. After removal of 0 bases from V and 3 bases from J, the junction contained 5 bases not matched to a gene. The CDR3 extends over 15 amino acids. Germline CDR1 SGHNT, CDR2 YENEEA. The CDR3 protein is CASSLDSGTVYEQYF. For the CDR3, the DNA is TGTGCCAGCAGCTTAGATTCCGGGACAGTCTACGAGCAGTACTTC.

In this sample, this clone is medium-sized (0.01 to 0.1%). The V and J genes are TRBV6-8 and TRBJ2-7; D is perhaps TRBD2 (7 bases). CDR3 length: 13 residues. V gave up 7 bases and J gave up 7 bases, with 17 bases separating them. The germline V gene has CDR1 MNHGY and CDR2 SAAAGT. CDR3 region: CASTFRGAREQYF. In nucleotides, the CDR3 is TGTGCCAGCACCTTTCGGGGGGCGCGGGAGCAGTACTTC.

The V and J genes are TRBV15 and TRBJ2-1; 14 bases match TRBD2. Per the germline V gene, CDR1 is LNHNV and CDR2 is YYDKDF (reference sequence). Losses at the gene ends were 2 bases for V and 0 bases for J; bases not matched to a gene: 6. The CDR3 is 19 amino acids. CDR3 in DNA: TGTGCCACCAGCAGACCGGGACTAGCGGGGGTGAGCTCCTACAATGAGCAGTTCTTC. Its protein product is CATSRPGLAGVSSYNEQFF. Filled out from reference TRBV15 and TRBJ2-1, the complete variable domain reads DAMVIQNPRYQVTQFGKPVTLSCSQTLNHNVMYWYQQKSSQAPKLLFHYYDKDFNNEADTPDNFQSRRPNTSFCFLDIRSPGLGDTAMYLCATSRPGLAGVSSYNEQFFGPGTRLTVL.

The gene calls are TRBV5-1 and TRBJ2-7; the match to TRBD1 covers 10 bases. V was clipped by 3 bases and J by 4 bases; unmatched bases: 7. This CDR3 is built from 15 residues. CDR1 and CDR2 from the germline V gene are SGHRS and YFSETQ. The chain's CDR3 is CASSSGTGALYEQYF. The CDR3 region has the DNA TGCGCCAGCAGCTCCGGGACAGGGGCACTTTACGAGCAGTACTTC.

This clone was seen ten or more times. The rearrangement joins TRBV11-3 to TRBJ2-1; TRBD2 aligns across 7 bases. CDR1 and CDR2 from the germline V gene are SGHNT and YENEEA. The V gene end was trimmed by 0 bases and the J gene end by 4 bases; junction bases not matched to a gene: 6. The CDR3 spans 16 residues. CDR3 region: CASSLDLAVPYNEQFF. In nucleotides, the CDR3 is TGTGCCAGCAGCTTAGATCTAGCGGTCCCGTACAATGAGCAGTTCTTC.

This clone was observed many times. This chain uses TRBV4-1 with TRBJ2-5; no definite D call. Germline V gene data show CDR1 as MGHRA and CDR2 as YSYEKL. V lost 1 base to trimming and J lost 5 bases, with 23 bases between them. There are 18 residues in the CDR3. The CDR3 region is CASSQVGYVLGWVETQYF. In DNA, the CDR3 is TGCGCCAGCAGCCAAGTAGGGTACGTTTTAGGGTGGGTGGAGACCCAGTACTTC.

This clone was observed a handful of times. The chain joins TRBV11-3 to TRBJ2-3; D is possibly TRBD1 or TRBD2 (6 bases each). This CDR3 has 15 residues. Germline lookup yields CDR1 SGHNT and CDR2 YENEEA. V gave up 5 bases and J gave up 4 bases, with 16 bases separating them. The DNA of the CDR3 is TGTGCCAGCAGCCGGACGGGGGCCCGGGCAGATACGCAGTATTTT. Protein product: CASSRTGARADTQYF.

This clone was seen many times. Within the sample, other DNA sequences also encode this same CDR3. CDR3 sequence: CASSFPTSGQETQYF. CDR3 coding DNA: TGTGCCAGCAGCTTTCCCACTAGCGGGCAAGAGACCCAGTACTTC. This sequence joins TRBV11-3 and TRBJ2-5; 9 nucleotides align to TRBD2. This CDR3 spans 15 amino acids. Germline lookup yields CDR1 SGHNT and CDR2 YENEEA. J gave up 2 bases and V 3 bases, and 4 bases lay outside the gene matches.

This clone turned up a few times. The chain couples TRBV9 to TRBJ1-1, with TRBD1 matching over 7 bases. V shed 3 bases and J 0 bases; nucleotides not matched to a gene: 2. The germline V gene encodes CDR1 SGDLS and CDR2 YYNGEE. This CDR3 contains 14 residues. The CDR3 coding sequence is TGTGCCAGCAGCGCAACAGGGGTGAACACTGAAGCTTTCTTT. This codes for CASSATGVNTEAFF. Looking up the rest from reference TRBV9 and TRBJ1-1 gives the full variable domain: DSGVTQTPKHLITATGQRVTLRCSPRSGDLSVYWYQQSLDQGLQFLIQYYNGEERAKGNILERFSAQQFPDLHSELNLSSLELGDSALYFCASSATGVNTEAFFGQGTRLTVV.

Relative to its sample, this clone is medium-sized. V gene TRBV9 combines with J gene TRBJ1-3; D ambiguous. This CDR3 has 15 residues. The ends were cut back, 4 bases at V and 0 bases at J, with 11 bases in the middle. CDR1 SGDLS and CDR2 YYNGEE come from the germline V gene. CDR3 sequence (DNA): TGTGCCAGCAGCTCTGACGATATCTCTGGAAACACCATATATTTT. Protein sequence: CASSSDDISGNTIYF.

This clone is labeled as medium-sized (0.01 to 0.1%). This sequence joins TRBV11-3 and TRBJ1-5; D unclear. Germline lookup yields CDR1 SGHNT and CDR2 YENEEA. CDR3 length: 15 residues. Deletions cut 2 bases from V and 0 bases from J, with 8 bases between. The CDR3 nucleotides are TGTGCCAGCAGCTTACTCGAGGATAGCAATCAGCCCCAGCATTTT. This codes for CASSLLEDSNQPQHF. The full variable domain, completed using reference TRBV11-3 and TRBJ1-5, is EAGVVQSPRYKIIEKKQPVAFWCNPISGHNTLYWYLQNLGQGPELLIRYENEEAVDDSQLPKDRFSAERLKGVDSTLKIQPAELGDSAVYLCASSLLEDSNQPQHFGDGTRLSIL.

This clone was counted a few times. The chain couples TRBV11-3 to TRBJ2-1; 10 bases fit TRBD2. Germline CDR1 and CDR2: SGHNT and YENEEA. J gave up 4 bases and V 7 bases, and 7 bases lay outside the gene matches. CDR3 size: 15 residues. CDR3 in amino acids: CASIQRGGRYNEQFF. In DNA, the CDR3 is TGTGCCAGCATCCAGCGGGGGGGCCGGTACAATGAGCAGTTCTTC. The variable domain in full, with the rest retrieved from reference TRBV11-3 and TRBJ2-1, is EAGVVQSPRYKIIEKKQPVAFWCNPISGHNTLYWYLQNLGQGPELLIRYENEEAVDDSQLPKDRFSAERLKGVDSTLKIQPAELGDSAVYLCASIQRGGRYNEQFFGPGTRLTVL.

In this sample, this clone turned up many times. V and J are TRBV11-3 and TRBJ2-5; D assignment may be TRBD1 or TRBD2 (6 bases each). Germline CDR1 SGHNT, CDR2 YENEEA. CDR3 size: 14 residues. V was shortened by 5 bases and J by 5 bases, with 15 bases between the two germline ends. CDR3 in DNA: TGTGCCAGCAGCCCCCTACAGGGAGGCGAGACCCAGTACTTC. This translates into CASSPLQGGETQYF.